The T cell receptor (beta chain) under discussion was sequenced for a study of identical twins. The CDR3 spans 15 residues. V was clipped by 3 bases and J by 1 base, with 12 bases between them. In germline, CDR1 is KGHSH, CDR2 LQKENI. In TCRdb, the 5' RACE reads were re-called with MiXCR into one record per CDR3 protein. The sample holds about 550,000 distinct CDR3 sequences, about a fifth seen once. These same data were also listed under a study on yellow fever vaccine responses in identical twins.

The chain employs TRBV18 and TRBJ1-1; the D gene is possibly TRBD1 (6 bases). The specimen was CD4+ T cells sorted from blood. The sequence was obtained from a woman between 18 and 29 years old in good health. The CDR3 DNA reads TGTGCCAGCTCACCCCAGGGGTCTCAGAACACTGAAGCTTTCTTT. Its protein is CASSPQGSQNTEAFF.